What follows are 23 T cell receptor beta chains derived from one specimen sequenced in a study of shared clonotypes between healthy human individuals (dated by TCRdb to 2018 to 2020). The method behind the library was the immunoSEQ multiplex PCR assay. Here the immuneACCESS table is served through TCRdb, limited to in-frame sequences with V and J called. Missing clones are a known gap in these copies; in checked studies unresolved V genes cover under half, and the rest lacks a known reason. The sample table contains about 820,000 clones; only one count was recorded for about 92% of them. Approximately 25% of the sample lies in the top ten. CD8 naive samples were obtained by positive selection for CCR7 among CD45RO-negative cells, yielding a CD45RA+CCR7+ population from which TemRA cells were excluded. Input material: naive CD8+ T cells sorted from blood. The cell subset or site label, as the study defines it: CD45RA+CCR7+. Source of these receptors: a man aged 25 to 45 in good health.

This chain links TRBV13 with TRBJ2-1; D uncertain. Germline CDR1 reads PRHDT; CDR2 reads FYEKMQ (reference sequence). This CDR3 has 11 residues. Trimming stripped 6 bases from V and 4 bases from J, with 4 bases between. The CDR3 nucleotides read TGTGCCAGCAGGCTGTACAATGAGCAGTTCTTC. Encoded protein: CASRLYNEQFF.

This chain connects TRBV7-8 to TRBJ1-5; 9 bases are shared with TRBD1. Germline loops: CDR1 SGHVS, CDR2 FQNEAQ. J gave up 3 bases and V 2 bases, and 8 bases lay outside the gene matches. This CDR3 spans 17 amino acids. The CDR3 DNA sequence: TGTGCCAGCAGCTTATATAGAACAGGGGGCCCCAATCAGCCCCAGCATTTT. Protein product: CASSLYRTGGPNQPQHF.

The rearrangement uses TRBV11-2 and TRBJ1-5, with D hard to call. V dropped 0 bases and J dropped 6 bases, with 12 bases sitting between them. CDR1 and CDR2 from the germline V gene are SGHAT and FQNNGV. The CDR3 has 15 residues. CDR3 DNA sequence: TGTGCCAGCAGCTTAGAGGGAAGAAGAGGTCAGCCCCAGCATTTT. This sequence encodes CASSLEGRRGQPQHF.

This chain uses TRBV12-2 with TRBJ2-1; the D call TRBD2 from the table was never checked on the DNA. TRBV12-2 counts as a pseudogene. The CDR3 runs 11 residues. The CDR3 protein is CASRLGTSQFF. The CDR3 DNA reads as TGTGCAAGTCGCTTAGGGACTAGTCAGTTCTTC.

The J gene is TRBJ2-5, the V gene TRBV4-1; no definite D call. The end of the DNA fits TRBJ2-7 better, so the J call may be wrong. Germline CDR1 is MGHRA and CDR2 is YSYEKL. CDR3 length: 16 amino acids. The CDR3 nucleotides read TGCGCCAGCAGCCCCGGGCCAGCTATAAGCTCCTACGAGCAGTACTTC. It encodes CASSPGPAISSYEQYF.

This rearrangement joins TRBV7-9 to TRBJ2-7; possibly TRBD1 for D (6 bases). V dropped 5 bases and J dropped 0 bases, with 14 bases sitting between them. Looked up from germline, CDR1 is SEHNR and CDR2 is FQNEAQ (reference sequence). The CDR3 contains 15 residues. CDR3 bases: TGTGCCAGCAGCCCTACTCTCAGGGGCTCCTACGAGCAGTACTTC. Translating gives CASSPTLRGSYEQYF.

This chain joins TRBV11-2 and TRBJ2-1, with a possible D match to TRBD1 (7 bases). Germline V gene sequence: CDR1 SGHAT, CDR2 FQNNGV. Trimming left V 2 bases short and J 5 bases short, with 22 bases between. The CDR3 runs 18 residues. The CDR3 DNA sequence: TGTGCCAGCAGCTTAATAGGGACTGTGCAGGGGGGAAACAATGAGCAGTTCTTC. Translating gives CASSLIGTVQGGNNEQFF.

This CDR3 reads CASSQTSGGSQYF. Written as DNA, the CDR3 is TGTGCCAGCAGCCAGACTAGCGGGGGGAGTCAGTACTTC. The chain combines TRBV11-2 with TRBJ2-7, with 13 bases fitting TRBD2. The CDR3 is 13 residues long. Germline CDR1 reads SGHAT; CDR2 reads FQNNGV. The trim removed 5 bases at V and 10 bases at J, leaving 5 bases unmatched.

This chain joins TRBV9 and TRBJ1-1; 10 bases align to TRBD1. The CDR3 consists of 16 residues. Germline V CDR1 and CDR2: SGDLS, YYNGEE. With V trimmed by 3 bases and J by 3 bases, 8 bases remained unmatched. The CDR3 coding sequence is TGTGCCAGCAGCGACCCGTGGGGACAGGGGCACACTGAAGCTTTCTTT. Translated, it gives CASSDPWGQGHTEAFF.

The chain recombines TRBV4-1 with TRBJ2-4; D gene ambiguous. This CDR3 comprises 16 residues. The germline gives CDR1 MGHRA, CDR2 YSYEKL. Trimming left V 4 bases short and J 5 bases short, with 18 bases between. The CDR3 DNA sequence: TGCGCCAGCAGCCTCAGAGCCGCTGGGGATCAAAACATTCAGTACTTC. Protein: CASSLRAAGDQNIQYF.

The rearrangement uses TRBV28 and TRBJ2-1; TRBD2 aligns across 9 bases. With 3 bases clipped from V and 5 bases from J, the junction kept 8 bases outside the gene matches. The CDR3 loop spans 16 amino acids. Germline CDR1 and CDR2: MDHEN and SYDVKM. CDR3 in amino acids: CASSFLESGRHNEQFF. The CDR3 DNA sequence: TGTGCCAGCAGTTTTTTGGAAAGCGGGAGGCACAATGAGCAGTTCTTC.

V and J are TRBV5-6 and TRBJ1-4; a weak D match, TRBD1 (5 bases). Germline V gives CDR1 SGHDT, CDR2 YYEEEE. V was clipped by 6 bases and J by 0 bases, with 9 bases between them. This CDR3 contains 14 residues. CDR3: CASTATATNEKLFF. The DNA of the CDR3 is TGTGCCAGCACTGCGACAGCAACTAATGAAAAACTGTTTTTT.

V and J are TRBV4-1 and TRBJ2-5, with TRBD1 identical over 8 bases. J gave up 0 bases and V 3 bases, and 9 bases lay outside the gene matches. CDR3 length equals 17 residues. The V gene's germline CDR1 is MGHRA and CDR2 YSYEKL. The CDR3 sequence is CASSQGAGQAHQETQYF. The CDR3 region has the DNA TGCGCCAGCAGCCAGGGGGCGGGACAGGCGCACCAAGAGACCCAGTACTTC.

The chain carries TRBV30 and TRBJ2-7; TRBD1 matches at 7 bases. Germline CDR1 GTSNPN, CDR2 SVGIG (reference sequence). CDR3 length: 14 amino acids. Trimming took 2 bases from V and 0 from J; bases not matched to a gene: 4. This CDR3 reads CAWSNRGYSYEQYF. In nucleotides, the CDR3 is TGTGCCTGGAGTAACAGGGGATACTCCTACGAGCAGTACTTC.

This rearrangement joins TRBV5-1 to TRBJ2-2, with 7 bases lining up with TRBD2. CDR1 is SGHRS and CDR2 is YFSETQ in the germline V gene. This CDR3 has 15 residues. V gave up 9 bases and J gave up 4 bases; unmatched junction bases: 12. CDR3 loop: CATRRGRGATGELFF. CDR3 nucleotide sequence: TGCGCCACTCGACGGGGGAGGGGTGCCACCGGGGAGCTGTTTTTT.

This chain links TRBV7-8 with TRBJ1-5; no clear D gene. Trimming shortened V by 5 bases and J by 6 bases, and 8 bases separated the two germline ends. CDR1 SGHVS and CDR2 FQNEAQ come from the germline V gene. The CDR3 is 12 amino acids. Here the CDR3 DNA reads TGTGCCAGCAGCACTCTTTTTCAGCCCCAGCATTTT. Its translation is CASSTLFQPQHF.

The V call is TRBV6-5, the J call TRBJ2-7; perhaps TRBD2 as D (6 bases). The CDR3 totals 14 residues. With 5 bases removed from V and 2 bases from J, the gap between germline ends came to 13 bases. Germline values: CDR1 MNHEY, CDR2 SVGAGI. The CDR3 DNA is TGTGCCAGCAGTCCGACTAGGGACCCCTACGAGCAGTACTTC. Encoded protein: CASSPTRDPYEQYF.

The chain recombines TRBV4-1 with TRBJ1-4; unclear D gene. Germline V gene lookup returns CDR1 MGHRA and CDR2 YSYEKL. V was clipped by 4 bases and J by 0 bases, with 6 bases between them. The CDR3 is made up of 14 amino acids. The CDR3 bases are TGCGCCAGCAGCCCTACTTCAACTAATGAAAAACTGTTTTTT. Amino acid sequence: CASSPTSTNEKLFF.

The chain combines TRBV6-1 with TRBJ2-5; 14 nucleotides match TRBD2. CDR3 length equals 16 residues. Trimming removed 5 bases from V and 5 bases from J; junction bases left unmatched: 7. The germline V gene encodes CDR1 MNHNS and CDR2 SASEGT. CDR3 region: CASSKGLAGGAETQYF. CDR3 sequence (DNA): TGTGCCAGCAGTAAAGGACTAGCGGGAGGAGCCGAGACCCAGTACTTC.

The gene calls are TRBV7-9 and TRBJ2-7, with D perhaps TRBD1 or TRBD2 (5 bases each). The germline gives CDR1 SEHNR, CDR2 FQNEAQ (reference sequence). The CDR3 has 14 amino acids. V was cut by 4 bases and J by 7 bases, with 17 bases left in between. The CDR3 protein is CASSSERWGREQYF. Here the CDR3 DNA reads TGTGCCAGCAGCTCCGAGCGGTGGGGCAGGGAGCAGTACTTC.

The table lists this clone with a count of one. This sequence joins TRBV7-9 and TRBJ2-3, with 11 bases lining up with TRBD2. The junction had 7 bases not matched to a gene; V was cut back by 5 bases and J by 0 bases. The CDR3 runs to 17 residues. CDR1 and CDR2 (germline): SEHNR, FQNEAQ (reference sequence). The CDR3 region is CASSPTSGITSTDTQYF. Here the CDR3 DNA reads TGTGCCAGCAGCCCGACTAGCGGGATAACTAGCACAGATACGCAGTATTTT.

The chain has TRBV29-1 and TRBJ2-5, with TRBD1 as a possible D gene (6 bases). Germline V gene lookup returns CDR1 SQVTM and CDR2 ANQGSEA. The CDR3 consists of 16 residues. V lost 1 base, J lost 2 bases, and 17 bases lay in between. CDR3 sequence reads: CSVEGGFGQSQETQYF. The CDR3, as DNA: TGCAGCGTTGAAGGGGGATTCGGACAGTCACAAGAGACCCAGTACTTC.

The chain combines TRBV5-1 with TRBJ2-1, with 8 nucleotides matching TRBD2. The length of the CDR3 is 17 residues. CDR1 and CDR2 from the germline V gene are SGHRS and YFSETQ. Unmatched junction bases numbered 19, after V lost 1 base and J lost 13 bases. CDR3 protein: CASSLSEPGREDLGQFF. CDR3 bases: TGCGCCAGCAGCTTGTCTGAGCCCGGGCGGGAGGACCTAGGACAGTTCTTC.